This T cell receptor (beta chain) is drawn from a study of blood T cell repertoires in COVID-19. The table came from immunoSEQ multiplex PCR; TCRdb's copy has only in-frame clones and leaves some out. Of 75,000 to 95,000 clones listed, 88% were seen once; the top ten hold about 20%. The TCR originated in a human donor in a cohort sampled during active COVID-19. What was sequenced was peripheral blood.

The CDR3 nucleotides read TGTGCCAGCGGGAAGACTAGTTGGGACCGGGAGACCCAGTACTTC. Amino acid sequence: CASGKTSWDRETQYF. The chain carries TRBV2 and TRBJ2-5; D may be TRBD2 (6 bases). The CDR3 spans 15 residues. CDR1 and CDR2 (germline): SNHLY, FYNNEI. Trimming removed 8 bases at V and 5 bases at J, with 21 bases between.